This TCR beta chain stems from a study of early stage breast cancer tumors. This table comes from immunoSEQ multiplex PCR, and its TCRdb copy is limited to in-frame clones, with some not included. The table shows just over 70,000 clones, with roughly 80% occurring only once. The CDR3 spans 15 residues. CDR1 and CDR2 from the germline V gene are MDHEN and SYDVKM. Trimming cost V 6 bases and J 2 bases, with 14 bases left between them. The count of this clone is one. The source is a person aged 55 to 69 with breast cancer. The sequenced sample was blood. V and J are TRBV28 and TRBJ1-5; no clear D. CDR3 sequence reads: CASSLMAVGNQPQHF. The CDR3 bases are TGTGCCAGCAGCCTTATGGCGGTCGGCAATCAGCCCCAGCATTTT.